This passage covers 8 T cell receptor beta chains from one sample sequenced in a study of cytomegalovirus exposure and HLA in healthy donors. Primers included in the PCR were 60 Vbeta and 13 Jbeta primers. TCRdb keeps only in-frame clones here, not all; method: immunoSEQ multiplex PCR. The sample has about 38,000 clones, more than 80% seen once. Input material: PBMCs. The receptors here all came from a woman between 40 and 55 years old in good health and CMV-seropositive.

The chain employs TRBV9 and TRBJ1-1, with D tentatively TRBD1 (6 bases). Trimming left V 4 bases short and J 1 base short, with 11 bases between. From germline, CDR1 is SGDLS and CDR2 YYNGEE. The length of the CDR3 is 14 residues. CDR3 sequence reads: CASSTWTENTEAFF. CDR3 DNA sequence: TGTGCCAGCAGCACCTGGACAGAGAACACTGAAGCTTTCTTT.

This clone was counted once. This chain connects TRBV4-3 to TRBJ1-4, with 11 nucleotides matching TRBD1. V lost 5 bases, J lost 7 bases, and 6 bases stayed unmatched. The CDR3 is 15 amino acids. Germline V gene lookup returns CDR1 LGHNA and CDR2 YSLEER. The CDR3 DNA is TGCGCCAGCAGCAGATGGACAGGGGGCTCTGAAAAACTGTTTTTT. Translating it yields CASSRWTGGSEKLFF.

The count of this clone is one. The J gene is TRBJ2-4, the V gene TRBV9, with 9 bases fitting TRBD1. The V and J ends lost 0 bases and 11 bases, in that order; junction bases with no gene match: 9. The CDR3 sequence is 15 residues long. Germline assignment: CDR1 SGDLS and CDR2 YYNGEE. The chain's CDR3 is CASSVGSGTGLFQYF. The CDR3 DNA sequence: TGTGCCAGCAGCGTAGGATCGGGGACAGGGTTGTTTCAGTACTTC.

This sequence joins TRBV7-2 and TRBJ1-5, with TRBD1 identical over 8 bases. Germline assignment: CDR1 SGHTA and CDR2 FQGNSA. Trimming cost V 5 bases and J 9 bases; bases outside gene matches: 0. The CDR3 spans 11 residues. DNA for the CDR3: TGTGCCAGCAGCGACAGGGGGCCCCAGCATTTT. Translation: CASSDRGPQHF.

The V gene is TRBV10-3, the J gene TRBJ2-7; 13 nucleotides agree with TRBD2. V lost 6 bases to trimming and J lost 2 bases; unmatched junction nucleotides: 4. The CDR3 has 15 amino acids. CDR1 is ENHRY, CDR2 SYGVKD, per germline. As DNA, the CDR3 is TGTGCCATCAGCCCCGGGACTAGCGGGACCTACGAGCAGTACTTC. Amino acid sequence: CAISPGTSGTYEQYF.

This chain connects TRBV5-1 to TRBJ2-3; 9 bases fit TRBD1. This CDR3 contains 17 residues. J was trimmed by 0 bases and V by 3 bases; bases with no gene match: 8. Germline CDR1 SGHRS, CDR2 YFSETQ. The chain's CDR3 is CASSSNLGQGSTDTQYF. CDR3 nucleotides: TGCGCCAGCAGCTCGAACCTGGGACAGGGCAGCACAGATACGCAGTATTTT.

The chain carries TRBV9 and TRBJ2-3; TRBD2 matches 10 bases. V trimming: 2 bases; J trimming: 6 bases; junction bases outside the gene matches: 9. Germline V lookup: CDR1 SGDLS, CDR2 YYNGEE. This CDR3 has 16 amino acids. CDR3 loop: CASSVISGGAGDTQYF. The CDR3 DNA follows: TGTGCCAGCAGCGTCATCAGCGGGGGGGCGGGGGATACGCAGTATTTT.

This clone was counted only a few times. The V and J genes are TRBV5-4 and TRBJ2-7; a possible D gene is TRBD1 (5 bases). The germline CDR1 and CDR2 sequences are SGHNT and YYREEE (reference sequence). Trimming removed 4 bases at V and 3 bases at J, with 8 bases between. The CDR3 is 12 amino acids. The CDR3 sequence is CASSRDSYEQYF. CDR3 coding DNA: TGTGCCAGCAGCAGAGACAGCTACGAGCAGTACTTC.